The 16 T cell receptor beta chains in this list originate from one sample, sequenced in a study of quantifying T cell responses using KT2 cells. In the study overall: TCR alpha and beta constant-region primers primed reverse transcription of RNA.

An oligo carrying a UMI was ligated to the cDNA 3' end. The first PCR ran approximately 4 cycles with an equimolar RC1.1 and RC1.2 beta primer mix. TCRdb re-derived calls from the UMI-ligation and nested PCR reads in MiXCR, one entry per CDR3 protein. Altogether about 33,000 distinct CDR3 sequences are present, 10% being singletons, with the ten largest covering roughly 10%. Sequencing was done on a sample of PBMCs spiked with cells of the T cell clone KT2. The receptors derive from a human donor.

The V gene is TRBV13, the J gene TRBJ1-6; 12 bases are a match to TRBD1. This CDR3 contains 19 residues. Losses at the gene ends were 2 bases for V and 7 bases for J; bases not matched to a gene: 12. The germline V gene encodes CDR1 PRHDT and CDR2 FYEKMQ (reference sequence). The CDR3 sequence is CASSLNDEGQGARNSPLHF. The CDR3 DNA follows: TGTGCCAGCAGCTTAAATGACGAGGGACAGGGGGCACGGAATTCACCCCTCCACTTT.

Ten or more counts support this clonotype. The chain employs TRBV20-1 and TRBJ2-3; no clear D. The germline V and J ends were trimmed by 5 bases and 7 bases, with 10 bases remaining between them. CDR3 size: 11 residues. CDR1 and CDR2 (germline): DFQATT, SNEGSKA (reference sequence). In nucleotides, the CDR3 is TGCAGTGCTCGTTTTTCGAATACGCAGTATTTT. Translation gives CSARFSNTQYF.

This clonotype was detected many times. CDR3 DNA sequence: TGTGCCAGCAGTTACGCGGGGGGGGGAGAGACCCAGTACTTC. This codes for CASSYAGGGETQYF. The V and J genes are TRBV6-5 and TRBJ2-5; 9 bases fit TRBD2. Losses at the gene ends were 2 bases for V and 4 bases for J; bases not matched to a gene: 2. Germline-derived CDR1 and CDR2 are MNHEY and SVGAGI. The CDR3 totals 14 residues.

There are many counts of this clonotype. The chain links TRBV10-2 to TRBJ1-1, with TRBD1 identical over 11 bases. V gave up 10 bases and J gave up 4 bases; unmatched junction bases: 2. The CDR3 is 12 amino acids. The V gene's germline CDR1 is WSHSY and CDR2 SAAADI. The DNA of the CDR3 is TGCGCCACCGGGACAGGGGGCACTGAAGCTTTCTTT. It encodes CATGTGGTEAFF.

The sample holds a few counts of this clonotype. The chain combines TRBV6-5 with TRBJ1-4, with a weak D call TRBD1 (6 bases). The CDR3 loop spans 15 amino acids. Per the germline V gene, CDR1 is MNHEY and CDR2 is SVGAGI. V lost 6 bases and J 3 bases, leaving 14 bases between the germline ends. CDR3 in amino acids: CASRPRDNPNEKLFF. CDR3 sequence (DNA): TGTGCCAGCAGGCCACGGGACAATCCTAATGAAAAACTGTTTTTT.

This clonotype turned up a few times. J is TRBJ2-1 and V is TRBV2; the D gene is possibly TRBD1 (5 bases). The CDR3 length is 15 residues. The V gene's germline CDR1 is SNHLY and CDR2 FYNNEI. Trimming left V 9 bases short and J 0 bases short, with 15 bases between. This CDR3 reads CASIYGASSYNEQFF. In nucleotides, the CDR3 is TGTGCCAGTATCTATGGGGCGAGCTCCTACAATGAGCAGTTCTTC.

There are many counts of this clonotype. CDR3 coding DNA: TGCAGTGCTAGAGATCCAGCGGGGGGGCGCACGCAGTATTTT. Protein sequence: CSARDPAGGRTQYF. The chain links TRBV20-1 to TRBJ2-3; 10 bases line up with TRBD2. Germline CDR1 and CDR2: DFQATT and SNEGSKA (reference sequence). The CDR3 contains 14 residues. V trimming: 0 bases; J trimming: 9 bases; junction bases outside the gene matches: 6.

V gene TRBV20-1 combines with J gene TRBJ2-3; the D gene is possibly TRBD2 (6 bases). This CDR3 contains 15 residues. V was pared by 0 bases and J by 2 bases, with 12 bases between. Germline V gene sequence: CDR1 DFQATT, CDR2 SNEGSKA (reference sequence). The CDR3: CSARDREKSTDTQYF. The CDR3 DNA reads as TGCAGTGCTAGAGATCGGGAGAAGTCCACAGATACGCAGTATTTT.

This clonotype was seen a handful of times. The CDR3 loop is CASSEGFRTVRGYTF. The DNA for the CDR3 is TGTGCCAGCAGTGAAGGGTTTCGTACAGTACGAGGCTACACCTTC. This sequence joins TRBV2 and TRBJ1-2; unclear D gene. This CDR3 spans 15 amino acids. Trimming took off 1 base at V and 8 bases at J, with 17 bases between the two ends. From germline, CDR1 is SNHLY and CDR2 FYNNEI.

This chain links TRBV3-1 with TRBJ1-1; TRBD1 aligns across 8 bases. This CDR3 spans 15 amino acids. Germline loops: CDR1 LGHDT, CDR2 YNNKEL (reference sequence). With 5 bases clipped from V and 4 bases from J, the junction kept 9 bases outside the gene matches. CDR3 sequence: CASSKGQGWGTEAFF. CDR3 bases: TGTGCCAGCAGCAAAGGACAGGGTTGGGGCACTGAAGCTTTCTTT.

This chain links TRBV19 with TRBJ1-5; D unclear. V lost 1 base, J lost 4 bases, and 5 bases lay in between. Per germline, CDR1 LNHDA and CDR2 SQIVND (reference sequence). The CDR3 contains 13 residues. The CDR3 coding sequence is TGTGCCAGTAGTATAGGAGCGAATCAGCCCCAGCATTTT. Translating gives CASSIGANQPQHF.

This clonotype is medium-sized in the sample. The chain carries TRBV24-1 and TRBJ2-3, with D possibly matching TRBD1 (6 bases). Deletions cut 0 bases from V and 4 bases from J, with 13 bases between. The germline V gene has CDR1 KGHDR and CDR2 SFDVKD. This CDR3 spans 16 amino acids. The CDR3, as DNA: TGTGCCACCAGTGATTTGTCCAGGGGTGCAGCAGATACGCAGTATTTT. Protein: CATSDLSRGAADTQYF.

This clonotype showed up just a few times. This rearrangement joins TRBV24-1 to TRBJ1-5; D ambiguous. This CDR3 comprises 13 residues. Germline CDR1 and CDR2: KGHDR and SFDVKD. The V and J ends lost 4 bases and 6 bases respectively, with 9 bases between them. DNA for the CDR3: TGTGCCACCAGTGACCACATAGGTCAGCCCCAGCATTTT. It encodes CATSDHIGQPQHF.

The chain recombines TRBV11-2 with TRBJ1-4; D not certain. Germline loops: CDR1 SGHAT, CDR2 FQNNGV. This CDR3 is built from 14 residues. Trimming removed 5 bases from V and 0 bases from J, with 7 bases in between. Here the CDR3 DNA reads TGTGCCAGCAGCCGATATGCAACTAATGAAAAACTGTTTTTT. It is translated as CASSRYATNEKLFF.

This clonotype was counted ten times or more. The rearrangement joins TRBV30 to TRBJ1-1; TRBD1 might be the D (6 bases). With 5 bases removed from V and 5 bases from J, the gap between germline ends came to 15 bases. The CDR3 runs 13 residues. CDR1 and CDR2 (germline): GTSNPN, SVGIG (reference sequence). The CDR3 here is CAWGGLAGTEAFF. For the CDR3, the DNA is TGTGCCTGGGGGGGGCTGGCGGGTACTGAAGCTTTCTTT.

This clonotype was recorded at least ten times. The chain employs TRBV18 and TRBJ2-5; 7 bases map to TRBD2. The CDR3 has 17 amino acids. CDR1 is KGHSH and CDR2 is LQKENI in the germline V gene. J lost 0 bases, V lost 0 bases, and 7 bases had no gene match. DNA for the CDR3: TGTGCCAGCTCACCACCATTCGGGGGGACCAACCAAGAGACCCAGTACTTC. Translated, it gives CASSPPFGGTNQETQYF.